The source of this T cell receptor (beta chain) is a study of cytomegalovirus exposure and HLA in healthy donors. Researchers ran the PCR with 60 Vbeta and 13 Jbeta primers. Repertoires were generated with immunoSEQ multiplex PCR, while TCRdb's copy carries only in-frame clones and drops some. The table lists 35,000 to 40,000 clones, about 72% of them singletons, with around 8.2% in the top ten. V shed 2 bases, J shed 4 bases, and the junction held 10 bases outside the gene matches. The CDR3 totals 17 residues. Germline CDR1 SGHVS, CDR2 FNYEAQ. Sequencing was carried out using PBMCs. This receptor was obtained from a woman in her twenties or thirties in good health and CMV-seropositive. This chain uses TRBV7-6 with TRBJ2-5, with 10 bases identical to TRBD2. The CDR3 DNA reads as TGTGCCAGCAGCTTAACAGCGGGGGGGCCTATTGGAGAGACCCAGTACTTC. Its protein is CASSLTAGGPIGETQYF.